This T cell receptor (beta chain) derives from a study of T-cell memory formation after mild COVID-19. This clonotype occurred many times. Its target is not known. Germline V gene lookup returns CDR1 MNHNY and CDR2 SVGAGI (reference sequence). This CDR3 has 17 amino acids. V shed 4 bases, J shed 5 bases, and the junction held 10 bases outside the gene matches. Study conclusions and caveats: The appearance of some responding clones in pre-infection memory suggested that cross-reactive memory joined. Day 15 to 85 contracting clones showed balanced CD4/CD8; day 15 to 37 expanders favored CD4+. The SARS-CoV-2 specificity of second-wave clones reaching peak at day 37 remained unverified.

Using its own MiXCR run on the 5' RACE reads, TCRdb lists one record per CDR3 protein. Among 250,000 to 300,000 distinct CDR3 sequences listed, 15% were seen once. The V gene is TRBV6-6, the J gene TRBJ2-5, with TRBD2 identical over 13 bases. The sample comprised PBMCs or a T cell subset sorted from them (not recorded which). This TCR was recovered from a young man who had mild COVID-19 (a few samples of this study predate the infection). Cell type and time point are not known. As DNA, the CDR3 is TGTGCCAGCAGTTTCCAAGAACTAGCGGGGGGGAGGGAGACCCAGTACTTC. This codes for CASSFQELAGGRETQYF.